The present T cell receptor (beta chain) was sequenced within a study of cytomegalovirus exposure and HLA in healthy donors (dated by TCRdb to the late 2010s). Background on the whole study: According to an earlier analysis of several hundred of the donors, 150 million to 200 million T cells yielded 117 million unique TCR beta sequences and less than 300 Gb of sequence data. A later genetic analysis used genome-wide SNP genotypes for 398 of the 666 donors, treating that subset as a discovery cohort. The study aimed to test whether signatures of past pathogen exposure could be identified by cataloging public T cell receptors. The number of donors typed differed by locus, with roughly 620-640 for A, B, C, DRB1 and DQB1, around 560 for DQA1, some 570 for DPA1, and approximately 470 for DPB1. Rather than drawing on any new phenotypic data, the later analysis identified candidate immune exposures from TCR beta sequences and the way those sequences occurred across donors. An earlier analysis of some 600 of the donors applied high-throughput TCR beta sequencing to assess whether each TCR beta V gene segment acted as functional or pseudogenic. Donor age, sex, ethnicity and CMV serostatus were compiled alongside the repertoire data. Of the approximately 400 genotyped donors, roughly 80% fell in the genetic ancestry cluster associated with self-reported Caucasian donors. A later analysis re-analyzed previously published TCR beta repertoires from 660 or so donors and added high-resolution HLA genotyping to study TCR occurrence patterns. To predict cytomegalovirus infection status, the study brought together high-throughput TCR immunosequencing, statistical association of individual TCRs with disease status, and machine learning. The study profiled the T cell repertoires of 550 to 700 subjects by immunosequencing and related them to cytomegalovirus serostatus. Because of strong linkage in the cohort, roughly five DR-DQ haplotypes were treated as single units for association and clustering. A separate validation cohort of approximately 130 different subjects was used in addition to the approximately 700-subject first cohort. An early release that covered 500 to 800 HLA-typed donors contained approximately 300 gigabases of sequencing data and approximately 85 million unique TCR sequences. HLA typing covered class I and class II loci at four-digit resolution. All discovery cohort repertoires had been generated using a single sequencing platform. Among about 410 genotyped donors of the cohort, an average of around 250,000 unique TCR beta nucleotide sequences was sequenced per donor, of which about 18% were non-productive. Overall results and qualifications from the work: In a later genetic analysis, fewer N-insertions in productive TCRs were reported among donors in an Asian-associated ancestry cluster than the roughly 700-donor mean. Because HLA typing was unavailable for some donors at each locus, only the typed subset was used in association tests. In the study, around 150 TCR beta chains were listed as associated with cytomegalovirus. According to a later analysis, TCR association rates differed among HLA loci, with DRB1 alleles showing the most associated TCRs and HLA-C alleles showing the fewest. The earlier analysis of almost 600 of the donors excluded roughly 17 rarely observed V segments, including chromosome 9 orphons, because counts were too low. According to a later analysis, most CMV-associated TCR beta chains appeared to be HLA-restricted, and the HLA associations seemed to be driven largely by CMV exposure. V-gene and J-gene trimming of TCR beta chains was associated with a missense DCLRE1C variant in a later genetic analysis, and the association was replicated in an independent cohort. In a later analysis, HLA-associated TCR beta chains showed more clonal expansion and lower generation probabilities than non-associated chains that were equally common. In an earlier analysis of roughly 560 of the donors, most TCR beta V segments were observed in productive rearrangements about 87% or about 30% of the time, broadly matching IMGT annotations. A further reported finding was that TCR beta sequences accurately predicted the HLA-A and HLA-B alleles for most subjects in the first cohort. The authors suggested that the approach could potentially be generalized to other disease states and immunological phenotypes. A few of the identified cytomegalovirus-associated TCR beta chains were confirmed in vitro to be specific for cytomegalovirus antigens. While some public TCRs were present in many individuals, most TCR sequences turned up only very rarely across donors. In this cohort, only TCR beta chains were sequenced, and detectable features were limited by the absence of alpha or paired-chain data. Presence/absence analyses assumed roughly uniform sequencing depth across donors, an assumption that may not hold. Linkage disequilibrium might explain the correlated functional status among segregating V segments, but an unknown experimental factor could not be excluded. In both the original and validation cohorts, the classifier was reported to diagnose cytomegalovirus status with high specificity and sensitivity. Several of the top co-occurrence clusters appeared to be linked to parvovirus B19, influenza, CMV and Epstein-Barr virus, according to a later analysis. Strong co-occurrence of HLA alleles, especially DR and DQ, made assigning TCR associations to individual alleles difficult. Because the 87-base-pair reads could not distinguish some IMGT-functional V segments, including TRBV6-2 and TRBV6-3, those segments were excluded. The only immune exposure information available for the cohort was CMV serostatus. A later analysis associated approximately 17,000 TCR beta sequences with specific HLA alleles at a false discovery rate of 0.05. A group of highly shared sequence variants was considered likely to be a technical artifact of the sequencing pipeline.

Receptor amplification or capture employed the immunoSEQ multiplex PCR assay. For the multiplex PCR, a mixture combining 60 forward primers for TCR Vbeta segments and 13 reverse primers for TCR Jbeta segments was used. A multiplex PCR assay on genomic DNA amplified the CDR3 region of rearranged TCR beta genes. The amplified TCR beta libraries were sequenced on the Illumina HiSeq System as 87-base-pair reads. As for the authors' bioinformatics: Across the 700 or so repertoires, a later analysis counted roughly 77 million unique TCR beta chains, 9.5 million to 13 million of which were shared by at least two donors. Raw reads were error-corrected and collapsed into unique sequences by a nearest-neighbor algorithm in which closely related sequences were merged to remove PCR and sequencing errors. V, D and J gene segments were assigned by aligning CDR3 sequences to IMGT reference sequences. For a sequence to be retained, at least a six-nucleotide match to both a V gene segment and a J gene segment was required. Rearrangements were called productive when the CDR3 lacked stop codons and stayed in frame with V and J; all others were non-productive. CDR3 was defined by IMGT convention, running from the second conserved V-encoded cysteine to the conserved J-encoded phenylalanine. In an earlier analysis of some 550 of the donors, sequences lacking an unambiguous match to a single V gene segment were excluded. In an earlier analysis of roughly 600 of the donors, a V segment was called functional when productive rearrangements were above 56.7%, and segregating when the standard deviation between donors exceeded 5%. A statistical classification framework was built for diagnosing cytomegalovirus status from the catalog of TCR beta chain sequences. In a later analysis, TCR nucleotide sequences were compared against IMGT/GENE-DB human TR gene sequences so that V and J genes could be assigned. The TCRdist pipeline was used in a later analysis to assign CDR3 sequences and most-parsimonious VDJ recombination scenarios. In a later analysis, each TCR beta chain was defined by its CDR3 amino acid sequence together with its V-gene family, and reads lacking a unique V-gene family were excluded. To address suspected cross-contamination and a sequencing artifact, a later analysis removed approximately 590 highly shared, low-generation-probability nucleotide sequences. For each public chain, a later analysis derived a clonal expansion index from normalized ranks of inferred template counts within each repertoire. A later analysis computed generation probabilities with a VDJ recombination model fitted to out-of-frame rearrangements, and checked the results against IGoR. In a later analysis, TCR-TCR, TCR-HLA and TCR-CMV co-occurrence was scored with hypergeometric tests, and a repertoire-size bias correction was applied to TCR pairs. A later analysis estimated false discovery rates by permuting HLA or CMV assignments 20 times. In a later analysis, co-occurring TCRs were grouped using DBSCAN, with TCRdist sequence similarity added in when clustering inside HLA-allele-positive subsets. Repertoires with fewer than 30,000 or more than 120,000 public chains, plus five repertoires with anomalous nucleotide sharing, were excluded from co-occurrence clustering. TCRdb took over this immuneACCESS table, retaining in-frame rearrangements with V and J assigned. Such tables are incomplete; in checked studies, under half of the missing clones stem from an unresolved V gene, and the remainder is unexplained. The DNA gave D and trimming, while V, J and clone size come from that table. The sample table holds under 150,000 clones, of which roughly 80% were seen once. Around 3.6% of the sample comes from the top ten.

The cohort was made up of 650 to 700 healthy bone marrow donors. At the time of sampling, all cohort members were nominally healthy, though unrecorded immune exposures were likely present. The donor was CMV seronegative and was included in the group of a few hundred seronegative cohort members. Each donor provided a peripheral blood sample, and peripheral blood mononuclear cells were used for TCR beta sequencing. The Qiagen DNeasy Blood Extraction Kit was used to extract genomic DNA from the blood cell samples. The germline V gene specifies MNHNS as CDR1 and SASEGT as CDR2. The germline V and J ends show losses of 4 bases and 6 bases respectively, and no gene match explains 0 bases of the junction. The CDR3 starts with the cysteine, ends with the phenylalanine, and has 12 residues. This entry keeps only the CDR3 DNA: 36 bases, framed from base 1. A single count supports this clone. The antigen it binds to is not known. Base-call qualities are not available, and no considerably larger clone is one nucleotide away.

Sequences were obtained from PBMCs. This chain is built from TRBV6-1 and TRBJ1-1, and TRBD1 aligns with 9 junction nucleotides. This sequence originates from a woman in her 40s in good health and CMV-seronegative. The nucleotide sequence reads TGTGCCAGCAGTGGGACAGGGGCTGAAGCTTTCTTT. Its translation reads: CASSGTGAEAFF.